The rows below give T cell receptor beta chains drawn from one sample of a study of blood T cell repertoires in COVID-19. Repertoires were generated with immunoSEQ multiplex PCR, while TCRdb's copy carries only in-frame clones and drops some. Of around 300,000 clones in the sample, around nine tenths are singletons; the top ten hold approximately 5.7%. Material for sequencing was PBMCs or T cells enriched from blood (not recorded which). The source of these receptors is a woman aged 35 to 49 who had recovered from COVID-19. Each CDR3 is given with its conserved first and last residue. D genes are given only for firm matches. Only part of the rows carry a size: once, few, many, or a class if the clone is expanded.

v_call	d_call	j_call	clone_size	cdr3_nt	cdr3_aa
TRBV7-2	TRBD2	TRBJ2-1	-	TGTGCCAGCAGCCTCCGGGCTAGCGGGAGGGTCAATGAGCAGTTCTTC	CASSLRASGRVNEQFF
TRBV28	TRBD2	TRBJ2-2	-	TGTGCCAGCAGTTTCAGGGCGGGAGGAGGTACCGGGGAGCTGTTTTTT	CASSFRAGGGTGELFF
TRBV28	-	TRBJ1-2	-	TGTGCCAGCCTTAGCGGCCCAGGAGGCTACACCTTC	CASLSGPGGYTF
TRBV18	-	TRBJ2-7	-	TGTGCCAGCTCCCTCTTCGGGGAGACCTACGAGCAGTACTTC	CASSLFGETYEQYF
TRBV24-1	TRBD2	TRBJ2-3	few	TGTGCCACCAGTGATGCAACTAGCGGATACACAGATACGCAGTATTTT	CATSDATSGYTDTQYF
TRBV7-7	TRBD1	TRBJ2-5	-	TGTGCTAGCAGCAAATTGACAGGGGGCCGAGAGACCCAGTACTTC	CASSKLTGGRETQYF
TRBV5-1	TRBD1	TRBJ2-7	-	TGCGCCAGCAGCTCGAGGGACAGCAACTCCTACGAGCAGTACTTC	CASSSRDSNSYEQYF
TRBV24-1	TRBD2	TRBJ2-1	few	TGTGCCACCAGTGATTCCGGACTAGCGGAGAGGGATAAGCAGTTCTTC	CATSDSGLAERDKQFF
TRBV11-2	-	TRBJ1-1	-	TGTGCCAGCAGCTACCGGGCGGGGGCCCCTTCTGAAGCTTTCTTT	CASSYRAGAPSEAFF
TRBV20-1	-	TRBJ1-2	-	TGCAGTGCTAGTTTGAGGCATTCCTATGGCTACACCTTC	CSASLRHSYGYTF
TRBV19	TRBD2	TRBJ2-5	once	TGTGCCAGTAGTTCGTCCGGGACTAGCCAAGAGACCCAGTACTTC	CASSSSGTSQETQYF
TRBV4-1	-	TRBJ2-7	-	TGCGCCAGCAGCCAAGAGCGAACTAGGAGGCTCGAGCAGTACTTC	CASSQERTRRLEQYF
TRBV7-2	-	TRBJ1-5	once	TGTGCCAGCAGCTTAGGGTCAGGGTCTGGGCAGCCCCAGCATTTT	CASSLGSGSGQPQHF
TRBV11-3	-	TRBJ2-2	-	TGTGCCAGCAGCTTCCTCGTAACCGGGGAGCTGTTTTTT	CASSFLVTGELFF
TRBV10-3	-	TRBJ1-2	-	TGTGCCATCATGTCACAAACCGCGGACTATGGCTACACCTTC	CAIMSQTADYGYTF
TRBV7-2	TRBD1	TRBJ1-2	-	TGTGCCAGCAGCGGGGGGACAGGGGTGAGCTATGGCTACACCTTC	CASSGGTGVSYGYTF
TRBV2	-	TRBJ2-7	-	TGTGCCAGCAGTCGCTATGAGGGCGTGGAGCAGTACTTC	CASSRYEGVEQYF
TRBV11-2	-	TRBJ1-1	-	TGTGCCAGCCTACCCTGGGCCGAGGGCACTGAAGCTTTCTTT	CASLPWAEGTEAFF
TRBV21-1	-	TRBJ1-4	once	TGTGCCAGCAGCCGGAGGGGGCGCGTTGAAAAACTGTTTTTT	CASSRRGRVEKLFF
TRBV19	TRBD1	TRBJ1-4	-	TGTGCCAGTAGCTTCCCCCAGGGGGCTGGGGGTGAAAAACTGTTTTTT	CASSFPQGAGGEKLFF
TRBV18	-	TRBJ2-2	-	TGTGCCAGCTCACCCCCCAACGCGCGGAACACCGGGGAGCTGTTTTTT	CASSPPNARNTGELFF
TRBV3-1/TRBV3-2	-	TRBJ1-2	-	TGTGCCAGCAGCCGGAACAGGGTTGGCTACACCTTC	CASSRNRVGYTF
TRBV5-8	-	TRBJ1-1	-	TGTGCCCGGGATGGGCCGGTGGTCGGGGACACTGAAGCTTTCTTT	CARDGPVVGDTEAFF
TRBV2	-	TRBJ2-7	-	TGTGCCAGCGGGGACGGGAGCTACGAGCAGTACTTC	CASGDGSYEQYF
TRBV28	TRBD2	TRBJ2-7	-	TGTGCCAGCAGTCTAGCGGGAAACGAGCAGTACTTC	CASSLAGNEQYF
TRBV2	TRBD1	TRBJ1-5	-	TGTGCCAGCAGTGGGGACGGGACAGAGTGGCCCCAGCATTTT	CASSGDGTEWPQHF
TRBV19	-	TRBJ1-1	-	TGTGCCAGTAGTTCCGCCAGGGTGAGGACTGAAGCTTTCTTT	CASSSARVRTEAFF
TRBV5-1	-	TRBJ2-1	-	TGCGCCAGCAGCCCCCTGCGCGCCGACAATGAGCAGTTCTTC	CASSPLRADNEQFF
TRBV19	TRBD2	TRBJ2-7	-	TGTGCCAGTAGCACGAGCGGGAGTTACTACGAGCAGTACTTC	CASSTSGSYYEQYF
TRBV30	-	TRBJ1-4	-	TGTGCCTGGAGGGCCGCGGGGGTCCTAAATGAAAAACTGTTTTTT	CAWRAAGVLNEKLFF
TRBV19	-	TRBJ2-7	-	TGTGCCAGTAGTATCGGTCTTCCGGGTCGGTACGAGCAGTACTTC	CASSIGLPGRYEQYF
TRBV7-2	-	TRBJ2-2	-	TGTGCCAGCAGCTTACGGGGCACCGGGGAGCTGTTTTTT	CASSLRGTGELFF
TRBV21-1	-	TRBJ1-2	-	TGTGCCAGCAGCAACCCCCTACTGGGGCTTAACTATGGCTACACCTTC	CASSNPLLGLNYGYTF
TRBV3-1/TRBV3-2	-	TRBJ1-5	-	TGTGCCAGCAGCCAAGATGGGGCGCAGGAGCCCCAGCATTTT	CASSQDGAQEPQHF
TRBV7-3	TRBD2	TRBJ2-5	once	TGTGCCAGCAGCGCTGGACTAGCAGGGACCCAGTACTTC	CASSAGLAGTQYF
TRBV7-9	-	TRBJ1-5	-	TGTGCCAGCAGTCATGGGGGGAGAGGCAATCAGCCCCAGCATTTT	CASSHGGRGNQPQHF
TRBV18	TRBD2	TRBJ2-2	-	TGTGCCAGCTCACCAGCAGGACTAGCGGGAGTTGGCGGGGAGCTGTTTTTT	CASSPAGLAGVGGELFF
TRBV24-1	TRBD1	TRBJ1-5	-	TGTGCCACCAGTGATTCGGGACAGGGGCGGTTGCTTCAGCCCCAGCATTTT	CATSDSGQGRLLQPQHF
TRBV3-1/TRBV3-2	-	TRBJ2-5	-	TGTGCCAGCAGCCAAGGACAGCGAGAGACCCAGTACTTC	CASSQGQRETQYF
TRBV5-6	-	TRBJ2-6	-	TGTGCCAGCAGCTTGGACCGGGGAGCTGGGGCCAACGTCCTGACTTTC	CASSLDRGAGANVLTF
TRBV28	-	TRBJ2-3	-	TGTGCCAGCAGTTTCCTCACCGGACAGTTAGATAGCACAGATACGCAGTATTTT	CASSFLTGQLDSTDTQYF
TRBV5-8	-	TRBJ2-1	once	TGTGCCAGCGCCTGGCGGCTCCCTTTAAATGAGCAGTTCTTC	CASAWRLPLNEQFF
TRBV2	TRBD2	TRBJ2-5	-	TGTGCCAGCAGGGCGGGAGGAGAGACCCAGTACTTC	CASRAGGETQYF
TRBV7-9	-	TRBJ2-7	few	TGTGCCAGCAGCTTAGGCGCGTCGGTGTACGAGCAGTACTTC	CASSLGASVYEQYF
TRBV29-1	-	TRBJ2-1	-	TGCAGCGTTGCCCTTGGTGGGAGCTGGGGTGAGCAGTTCTTC	CSVALGGSWGEQFF
TRBV25-1	-	TRBJ1-4	-	TGTGCCAGCAGTGCAGTGGCAACTAATGAAAAACTGTTTTTT	CASSAVATNEKLFF
TRBV11-2	-	TRBJ2-7	few	TGTGCCAGCAGCTTAGTGCATTCGGGGACCTACGAGCAGTACTTC	CASSLVHSGTYEQYF
TRBV30	TRBD1	TRBJ1-2	-	TGTGCCTGGAGTGTGCGACAGGGGGCGCCGAATGGCTACACCTTC	CAWSVRQGAPNGYTF
TRBV12-5	TRBD2	TRBJ2-1	-	TGTGCTAGTTCTAGGCGGGAGGGCAATGAGCAGTTCTTC	CASSRREGNEQFF
TRBV30	TRBD2	TRBJ2-2	-	TGTGCCTGGAGTGTTAGCGGGAGCAAGGGCGGGGAGCTGTTTTTT	CAWSVSGSKGGELFF
TRBV6-5	-	TRBJ1-3	-	TGTGCCAGCAGCCAGGACTACTCTGGAAACACCATATATTTT	CASSQDYSGNTIYF
TRBV7-3	TRBD1	TRBJ2-2	-	TGTGCCAGCAGCTCCTCGGACAGGGGGCGAGGGGAGCTGTTTTTT	CASSSSDRGRGELFF
TRBV2	-	TRBJ1-2	-	TGTGCCAGCAGTGAAGATCAGGATTATGGCTACACCTTC	CASSEDQDYGYTF
TRBV5-1	-	TRBJ2-3	-	TGCGCCAGCAGCTTGTTCTGGGGACTCACAGATACGCAGTATTTT	CASSLFWGLTDTQYF
TRBV7-2	-	TRBJ2-7	once	TGTGCCAGCAGCTTAGTAAGAGTCGGGTTAGGGACTTCCCACGAGCAGTACTTC	CASSLVRVGLGTSHEQYF